These 23 T cell receptor beta chains came from one sample sequenced in a study of cytomegalovirus exposure and HLA in healthy donors. A multiplex PCR was run with 60 Vbeta primers and 13 Jbeta primers. Libraries were prepared by immunoSEQ multiplex PCR; TCRdb keeps only in-frame clonotypes and omits some of them. The repertoire holds over 150,000 clones, with roughly 77% as singletons. Specimen: PBMCs. Receptors originate from a man under 40 in good health and CMV-seropositive.

The rearrangement joins TRBV28 to TRBJ1-2, with a tentative D call TRBD1 (5 bases). CDR1 is MDHEN, CDR2 SYDVKM, per germline. Deletions cut 2 bases from V and 4 bases from J, with 11 bases between. The CDR3 covers 14 residues. The CDR3 protein is CASSLGGGTYGYTF. The DNA for the CDR3 is TGTGCCAGCAGTTTAGGGGGGGGTACCTATGGCTACACCTTC.

V usage is TRBV10-3 and J usage is TRBJ1-2; weak D call: TRBD1 (6 bases). Germline V lookup: CDR1 ENHRY, CDR2 SYGVKD. V lost 7 bases and J 6 bases, leaving 12 bases between the germline ends. This CDR3 has 12 amino acids. The CDR3 sequence: CAIKQGSDGYTF. The DNA of the CDR3 is TGTGCCATCAAACAGGGATCGGATGGCTACACCTTC.

This clone was seen a single time. The chain joins TRBV10-3 to TRBJ1-1; D gene ambiguous. There are 14 residues in the CDR3. Trimming removed 11 bases from V and 1 base from J, with 17 bases in between. Germline CDR1 reads ENHRY; CDR2 reads SYGVKD. The CDR3 nucleotides are TGTGCCGCCACACCAAACCAGGAGAACACTGAAGCTTTCTTT. Amino acids: CAATPNQENTEAFF.

In regard to this clone: The germline gene is not matched at one end of the junction; a read error may be the cause. V gene TRBV9 combines with J gene TRBJ1-4; D possibly corresponds to TRBD1 (6 bases). CDR3 length: 16 residues. From germline, CDR1 is SGDLS and CDR2 YYNGEE. The CDR3 coding sequence is TGTGCCAGTAGCGCGCAGGGGACCCCGAGTAATGAAAAACTGTTTTTT. It is translated as CASSAQGTPSNEKLFF.

This sequence joins TRBV27 and TRBJ2-1; D may be TRBD1 (5 bases). The germline CDR1 and CDR2 sequences are MNHEY and SMNVEV (reference sequence). V was shortened by 4 bases and J by 0 bases, with 16 bases between the two germline ends. The CDR3 runs to 17 residues. The CDR3 DNA sequence: TGTGCCAGCAGTTACCGTCCCCAGGGAAGCTCCTACAATGAGCAGTTCTTC. Translation: CASSYRPQGSSYNEQFF.

This clone was seen a few times. The chain employs TRBV2 and TRBJ2-5, with D hard to call. Trimming left V 0 bases short and J 6 bases short, with 14 bases between. The CDR3 length is 15 residues. The V gene's germline CDR1 is SNHLY and CDR2 FYNNEI. CDR3 DNA sequence: TGTGCCAGCAGTGAAGCGCTTCAGGCTGCCCAGACCCAGTACTTC. This gives the protein CASSEALQAAQTQYF.

The rearrangement joins TRBV4-1 to TRBJ1-5; D ambiguous. Trimming took off 0 bases at V and 9 bases at J, with 9 bases between the two ends. CDR3 size: 13 residues. Germline CDR1 is MGHRA and CDR2 is YSYEKL. The CDR3 loop reads CASSQDRSRPQHF. The CDR3 region has the DNA TGCGCCAGCAGCCAAGATCGGAGCCGGCCCCAGCATTTT.

The rearrangement joins TRBV30 to TRBJ2-2; TRBD2 matches 7 bases. Germline loops: CDR1 GTSNPN, CDR2 SVGIG (reference sequence). The CDR3 runs 13 residues. V gave up 3 bases and J gave up 4 bases; unmatched junction bases: 2. The CDR3 nucleotides read TGTGCCTGGAGATCGGGAGGCACCGGGGAGCTGTTTTTT. Its translation: CAWRSGGTGELFF. Based on the CDR3 plus reference TRBV30 and TRBJ2-2, the full variable domain is SQTIHQWPATLVQPVGSPLSLECTVEGTSNPNLYWYRQAAGRGLQLLFYSVGIGQISSEVPQNLSASRPQDRQFILSSKKLLLSDSGFYLCAWRSGGTGELFFGEGSRLTVL.

This chain joins TRBV5-1 and TRBJ1-2; D unclear. V was clipped by 0 bases and J by 4 bases, with 10 bases between them. CDR3 length: 14 amino acids. Germline V gives CDR1 SGHRS, CDR2 YFSETQ. The CDR3, as DNA: TGCGCCAGCAGCTTGGCAGGCGCAGGCTATGGCTACACCTTC. The encoded protein is CASSLAGAGYGYTF.

The V call is TRBV6-6, the J call TRBJ2-1; 8 nucleotides agree with TRBD1. The CDR3 loop spans 15 amino acids. Trimming removed 5 bases from V and 15 bases from J; junction bases left unmatched: 18. Germline assignment: CDR1 MNHNY and CDR2 SVGAGI (reference sequence). CDR3 protein: CASSAGTGRSGPMFF. The CDR3 DNA is TGTGCCAGCAGTGCCGGGACAGGCCGTTCGGGGCCCATGTTCTTC.

This chain joins TRBV9 and TRBJ2-1, with TRBD2 matching 9 bases. The germline CDR1 and CDR2 sequences are SGDLS and YYNGEE. This CDR3 is built from 16 residues. After removal of 3 bases from V and 7 bases from J, the junction contained 11 bases not matched to a gene. The CDR3 region is CASSEAARGGGNEQFF. CDR3 DNA sequence: TGTGCCAGCAGCGAGGCGGCGCGGGGGGGCGGGAATGAGCAGTTCTTC. The variable domain in full, with the rest retrieved from reference TRBV9 and TRBJ2-1, is DSGVTQTPKHLITATGQRVTLRCSPRSGDLSVYWYQQSLDQGLQFLIQYYNGEERAKGNILERFSAQQFPDLHSELNLSSLELGDSALYFCASSEAARGGGNEQFFGPGTRLTVL.

This clone was seen a handful of times. The chain is built from TRBV7-6 and TRBJ1-2; 7 bases align to TRBD1. The germline gives CDR1 SGHVS, CDR2 FNYEAQ. CDR3 length equals 15 residues. Losses at the gene ends were 5 bases for V and 4 bases for J; bases not matched to a gene: 10. CDR3: CASSPLTGTSYGYTF. The CDR3 bases are TGTGCCAGCAGCCCGTTGACAGGGACTTCCTATGGCTACACCTTC.

The chain recombines TRBV13 with TRBJ1-2, with D unresolved. The CDR3 length is 14 residues. CDR1 PRHDT and CDR2 FYEKMQ come from the germline V gene (reference sequence). V was cut by 5 bases and J by 3 bases, with 13 bases left in between. The CDR3 sequence: CASSRSSGDYGYTF. The CDR3 DNA is TGTGCCAGCAGCCGGTCTAGTGGCGACTATGGCTACACCTTC.

The rearrangement links TRBV29-1 to TRBJ1-1; D unresolved. This CDR3 region has 14 residues. Trimming took off 3 bases at V and 5 bases at J, with 16 bases between the two ends. The germline CDR1 and CDR2 sequences are SQVTM and ANQGSEA. The CDR3 region is CSVDARGTGTEAFF. CDR3 nucleotide sequence: TGCAGCGTTGACGCTCGGGGTACGGGGACTGAAGCTTTCTTT.

The chain is built from TRBV27 and TRBJ2-1; D perhaps matches TRBD2 (5 bases). Germline V gene lookup returns CDR1 MNHEY and CDR2 SMNVEV (reference sequence). The V end lost 3 bases, the J end lost 0 bases, and 6 bases lay between the germline ends. This CDR3 is 14 amino acids long. The DNA for the CDR3 is TGTGCCAGCAGTTTTGGAGGCTCCTACAATGAGCAGTTCTTC. It is translated as CASSFGGSYNEQFF.

The V call is TRBV6-5, the J call TRBJ1-1; the match to TRBD1 covers 11 bases. The CDR3 is 15 amino acids. Trimming took 6 bases from V and 4 from J; bases not matched to a gene: 7. CDR1 MNHEY and CDR2 SVGAGI come from the germline V gene. The CDR3 reads CASSQGTGGSTEAFF. Written as DNA, the CDR3 is TGTGCCAGCAGCCAAGGGACAGGGGGTAGCACTGAAGCTTTCTTT.

V usage is TRBV28 and J usage is TRBJ2-3, with a tentative D call TRBD2 (5 bases). CDR3 length: 13 residues. V was cut by 5 bases and J by 1 base, with 7 bases left in between. Germline V gene data show CDR1 as MDHEN and CDR2 as SYDVKM. The CDR3 is CASSHSGTDTQYF. DNA for the CDR3: TGTGCCAGCAGTCATAGCGGCACAGATACGCAGTATTTT. The whole variable domain, remainder taken from reference TRBV28 and TRBJ2-3, is DVKVTQSSRYLVKRTGEKVFLECVQDMDHENMFWYRQDPGLGLRLIYFSYDVKMKEKGDIPEGYSVSREKKERFSLILESASTNQTSMYLCASSHSGTDTQYFGPGTRLTVL.

The chain employs TRBV30 and TRBJ1-4; possible D gene TRBD1, 5 bases. The CDR3 has 16 amino acids. V was cut by 2 bases and J by 2 bases, with 15 bases left in between. CDR1 and CDR2 (germline): GTSNPN, SVGIG (reference sequence). The chain's CDR3 is CAWSLGWGVTNEKLFF. The DNA of the CDR3 is TGTGCCTGGAGTTTGGGCTGGGGGGTCACTAATGAAAAACTGTTTTTT.

The CDR3 sequence is CATSRLGDTQYF. Here the CDR3 DNA reads TGTGCCACCAGCAGACTAGGCGATACGCAGTATTTT. This rearrangement joins TRBV15 to TRBJ2-3; D unresolved. Germline V CDR1 and CDR2: LNHNV, YYDKDF (reference sequence). The V end lost 2 bases, the J end lost 6 bases, and 6 bases lay between the germline ends. The CDR3 covers 12 residues.

This clone was recorded once. The chain joins TRBV6-6 to TRBJ2-1, with D possibly matching TRBD2 (6 bases). V gave up 5 bases and J gave up 4 bases, with 9 bases separating them. There are 13 residues in the CDR3. Germline CDR1 MNHNY, CDR2 SVGAGI (reference sequence). The CDR3 reads CASSASEYNEQFF. CDR3 sequence (DNA): TGTGCCAGCAGTGCTAGCGAATACAATGAGCAGTTCTTC.

On this clone: Other DNA sequences of this sample code for an identical CDR3. The chain uses TRBV6-1 and TRBJ1-1; D gene uncertain. Germline values: CDR1 MNHNS, CDR2 SASEGT. CDR3 length: 14 residues. Trimming took off 3 bases at V and 7 bases at J, with 15 bases between the two ends. CDR3 in DNA: TGTGCCAGCAGTGAGCTTAGGGTAGCGAATGAAGCTTTCTTT. This codes for CASSELRVANEAFF.

The J gene is TRBJ1-5, the V gene TRBV7-9, with TRBD1 matching over 9 bases. V shed 4 bases, J shed 5 bases, and the junction held 9 bases outside the gene matches. The CDR3 is 16 residues long. Germline V gives CDR1 SEHNR, CDR2 FQNEAQ (reference sequence). The CDR3 sequence: CASSSRRGQGDQPQHF. CDR3 nucleotide sequence: TGTGCCAGCAGCTCCCGCCGGGGACAGGGAGATCAGCCCCAGCATTTT.

This chain connects TRBV10-2 to TRBJ2-7; 12 positions match TRBD2. The germline CDR1 and CDR2 sequences are WSHSY and SAAADI. The J segment lost 7 bases and the V segment lost 5 bases, leaving 3 bases of the junction unmatched. The CDR3 covers 13 residues. The CDR3 nucleotides are TGCGCCAGCAGTCTAGCGGGAGGGAGGGAGCAGTACTTC. Protein product: CASSLAGGREQYF.